This T cell receptor beta chain was recorded in a study of metastatic and nonmetastatic thyroid tumors. Thyroid surgery took place with no prior treatment in any patient. TCRdb re-analyzed the PCR reads through MiXCR. Here the sample spans around 20,000 clones, 20% to 25% being singletons. The CDR3 is 14 amino acids. V lost 1 base and J 5 bases, leaving 11 bases between the germline ends. Germline V CDR1 and CDR2: MNHNS, SASEGT. This chain uses TRBV6-1 with TRBJ1-2; no definite D call. The sequencing sample was made of blood. The sequence derives from a male donor with papillary thyroid cancer or a benign thyroid nodule (not recorded which). Some clones in this sample may be carry-over from other donors' samples. CDR3 region: CASSEEVREYGYTF. CDR3 bases: TGTGCCAGCAGTGAAGAGGTGCGGGAATATGGCTACACCTTC.